This entry features one TCR beta chain sequence. One end of the junction varies from germline; a read error may be responsible. This specimen comes from a study of Graves' ophthalmopathy and Graves' hyperthyroidism. CDR3 size: 14 residues. Amplification from RNA transcripts yielded the TCR beta CDR3 regions. An opening RT-PCR round employed HTBI primers and preceded a second-round multiplex PCR. Each CDR3 protein is one row after TCRdb ran MiXCR on the multiplex PCR reads. In the table there are about 370,000 distinct CDR3 sequences, about 18% of which are singletons. The sequence came from a woman under 30 with Graves' ophthalmopathy. Sequenced sample: peripheral blood. This sequence joins TRBV12-3 or TRBV12-4 and TRBJ2-7, with a weak D call TRBD1 (5 bases). CDR3 nucleotides: TGTGCCAGCAGTGCTAGACAGACCCGTTCGAGATTGAACTTC. This encodes CASSARQTRSRLNF.